Following are 27 T cell receptor beta chains from one sample sequenced in a study of blood T cell repertoires in COVID-19. TCRdb keeps only in-frame clones here, not all; method: immunoSEQ multiplex PCR. Altogether under 400,000 clones are present, approximately 89% being singletons, with the ten largest covering 8.5% to 12%. The sample comprised peripheral blood. Receptors originate from a woman younger than 45 with COVID-19, enrolled during active disease.

This clone has a handful of counts. This chain uses TRBV19 with TRBJ2-1; D perhaps matches TRBD1 (5 bases). The CDR3 consists of 11 residues. With 7 bases removed from V and 9 bases from J, the gap between germline ends came to 10 bases. Germline V lookup: CDR1 LNHDA, CDR2 SQIVND (reference sequence). As DNA, the CDR3 is TGTGCCAGTAACTTCCAGGGTGAGCAGTTCTTC. Amino acids: CASNFQGEQFF.

This clone came up once. The chain combines TRBV24-1 with TRBJ2-7; the match to TRBD1 covers 7 bases. The CDR3 contains 13 residues. Trimming at V came to 4 bases and at J to 7 bases, leaving 6 bases not matched to a gene. Germline V CDR1 and CDR2: KGHDR, SFDVKD. CDR3 nucleotide sequence: TGTGCCACCAGTGACCCGGGACAGCGAGAGCAGTACTTC. Its protein product is CATSDPGQREQYF.

As to this clone: One junction end disagrees with the germline gene, perhaps due to a read error. The rearrangement uses TRBV2 and TRBJ2-1, with TRBD2 identical over 8 bases. Germline V gene sequence: CDR1 SNHLY, CDR2 FYNNEI. The CDR3 length is 13 residues. CDR3 residues: CASSRPGSSGRIF. The CDR3 DNA reads TGTGCCAGCAGTCGGCCGGGATCCAGCGGGAGAATCTTC.

The chain is built from TRBV27 and TRBJ1-1, with 7 bases matching TRBD1. Germline V gene data show CDR1 as MNHEY and CDR2 as SMNVEV (reference sequence). J gave up 5 bases and V 5 bases, and 5 bases lay outside the gene matches. The CDR3 loop spans 13 amino acids. The CDR3 DNA sequence: TGTGCCAGCAGTCAAAAGACAGGGACTGAAGCTTTCTTT. Protein sequence: CASSQKTGTEAFF.

This chain uses TRBV11-2 with TRBJ2-2; D is perhaps TRBD2 (6 bases). Germline loops: CDR1 SGHAT, CDR2 FQNNGV. The CDR3 runs 15 residues. With 3 bases removed from V and 5 bases from J, the gap between germline ends came to 13 bases. The CDR3 nucleotides are TGTGCCAGCAGCTTGACGGGAGAAAGGACCGGGGAGCTGTTTTTT. Protein sequence: CASSLTGERTGELFF.

V gene TRBV5-6 combines with J gene TRBJ2-7; D call uncertain. V was clipped by 5 bases and J by 7 bases, with 10 bases between them. The CDR3 covers 11 residues. Germline-derived CDR1 and CDR2 are SGHDT and YYEEEE. Here the CDR3 reads CASRRSEEQYF. In DNA, the CDR3 is TGTGCCAGCAGACGGAGTGAAGAGCAGTACTTC. Full variable domain (rest looked up from reference TRBV5-6 and TRBJ2-7): DAGVTQSPTHLIKTRGQQVTLRCSPKSGHDTVSWYQQALGQGPQFIFQYYEEEERQRGNFPDRFSGHQFPNYSSELNVNALLLGDSALYLCASRRSEEQYFGPGTRLTVT.

The gene calls are TRBV5-1 and TRBJ1-2, with 7 bases lining up with TRBD1. V dropped 2 bases and J dropped 8; count of bases not matched to a gene: 6. The length of the CDR3 is 13 residues. Germline CDR1 reads SGHRS; CDR2 reads YFSETQ. CDR3 residues: CASSFDRVGGYTF. The DNA of the CDR3 is TGCGCCAGCAGCTTTGACAGGGTCGGCGGCTACACCTTC.

The chain combines TRBV11-2 with TRBJ2-3; maybe TRBD1 (5 bases). The CDR3 has 14 amino acids. The germline V gene has CDR1 SGHAT and CDR2 FQNNGV. With 6 bases removed from V and 6 bases from J, the gap between germline ends came to 16 bases. The CDR3 protein is CASRPRGSGDTQYF. The CDR3, as DNA: TGTGCCAGCAGACCTAGGGGATCCGGGGATACGCAGTATTTT.

V is TRBV6-5 and J is TRBJ2-7; a possible D gene is TRBD1 (6 bases). Germline V gives CDR1 MNHEY, CDR2 SVGAGI. The CDR3 consists of 13 residues. V was pared by 8 bases and J by 0 bases, with 11 bases between. DNA of the CDR3: TGTGCCAGCGGGCAGGGGAGCTCCTACGAGCAGTACTTC. This encodes CASGQGSSYEQYF.

The rearrangement joins TRBV7-9 to TRBJ2-2; 8 bases align to TRBD1. The CDR3 runs to 14 residues. Germline V gene lookup returns CDR1 SEHNR and CDR2 FQNEAQ (reference sequence). V trimming: 5 bases; J trimming: 7 bases; junction bases outside the gene matches: 6. For the CDR3, the DNA is TGTGCCAGCAGCGAGTGGACAGGGATCGGGGAGCTGTTTTTT. It translates to CASSEWTGIGELFF.

The J gene is TRBJ2-1, the V gene TRBV2; tentative D call: TRBD2 (5 bases). This CDR3 is built from 15 residues. The germline CDR1 and CDR2 sequences are SNHLY and FYNNEI. V lost 8 bases and J lost 0, with 14 bases in between. As DNA, the CDR3 is TGTGCCAGCGGTGGGGAGCGGAGCTCCTACAATGAGCAGTTCTTC. Amino acids: CASGGERSSYNEQFF.

The chain carries TRBV29-1 and TRBJ1-5, with 10 bases fitting TRBD1. The V gene end was trimmed by 6 bases and the J gene end by 5 bases; junction bases not matched to a gene: 7. The CDR3 extends over 14 amino acids. CDR1 is SQVTM and CDR2 is ANQGSEA in the germline V gene. In nucleotides, the CDR3 is TGCAGCGTCATGACAGGGGGCGGGGATCAGCCCCAGCATTTT. Protein: CSVMTGGGDQPQHF.

As to this clone: In the same sample, other DNA sequences code for this CDR3. The V and J genes are TRBV7-9 and TRBJ1-1, with 8 bases fitting TRBD1. Per germline, CDR1 SEHNR and CDR2 FQNEAQ (reference sequence). V shed 5 bases, J shed 3 bases, and the junction held 2 bases outside the gene matches. CDR3 length: 13 amino acids. The CDR3 DNA reads TGTGCCAGCAGCCCAGGGGGCTACACTGAAGCTTTCTTT. It yields the protein CASSPGGYTEAFF.

V gene TRBV6-5 combines with J gene TRBJ1-1, with 7 nucleotides matching TRBD1. The CDR3 is 13 amino acids. V was pared by 6 bases and J by 6 bases, with 7 bases of the junction left unmatched. Germline V gene lookup returns CDR1 MNHEY and CDR2 SVGAGI. CDR3 nucleotides: TGTGCCAGCAGCCTTGACAGGGTCTCTGAAGCTTTCTTT. Encoded protein: CASSLDRVSEAFF.

This clone was found many times. The V gene is TRBV3-1 (or the pseudogene TRBV3-2), the J gene TRBJ1-2; TRBD1 agrees at 10 bases. Germline V lookup: CDR1 LGHDT, CDR2 YNNKEL (reference sequence). The CDR3 is made up of 15 amino acids. The trim removed 4 bases at V and 2 bases at J, leaving 4 bases unmatched. In DNA form, the CDR3 reads TGTGCCAGCAGCCGGGGACAGGGGATCAACTATGGCTACACCTTC. It codes for CASSRGQGINYGYTF.

The chain recombines TRBV6-5 with TRBJ1-1, with 7 bases matching TRBD1. Germline V gives CDR1 MNHEY, CDR2 SVGAGI. The CDR3 has 16 residues. V lost 4 bases to trimming and J lost 5 bases; unmatched junction nucleotides: 13. CDR3 sequence reads: CASSSARTRGYTEAFF. The CDR3 nucleotides read TGTGCCAGCAGTTCCGCGCGGACCAGGGGGTATACTGAAGCTTTCTTT.

This sequence joins TRBV19 and TRBJ2-2, with 13 bases lining up with TRBD2. The CDR3 runs to 15 residues. CDR1 and CDR2 (germline): LNHDA, SQIVND (reference sequence). The trim removed 6 bases at V and 7 bases at J, leaving 5 bases unmatched. CDR3 DNA sequence: TGTGCCAGTAGATCGACTAGCGGGAGGATCGGGGAGCTGTTTTTT. Its protein is CASRSTSGRIGELFF.

This clone was counted between two and nine times. This chain joins TRBV6-5 and TRBJ1-5; D unclear. Trimming removed 6 bases from V and 4 bases from J, with 10 bases in between. Germline values: CDR1 MNHEY, CDR2 SVGAGI. CDR3 length: 13 residues. The CDR3 protein is CASSLQWNQPQHF. CDR3 in DNA: TGTGCCAGCAGCCTACAGTGGAATCAGCCCCAGCATTTT.

This chain connects TRBV5-8 to TRBJ2-7; a weak D match, TRBD1 (7 bases). The germline V gene encodes CDR1 SGHTS and CDR2 YDEGEE. The CDR3 totals 13 residues. The V end lost 1 base, the J end lost 6 bases, and 11 bases lay between the germline ends. The DNA of the CDR3 is TGTGCCAGCAGCTTGCGGCAGGGGGGCGAGCAGTACTTC. Translating it yields CASSLRQGGEQYF.

CDR3 residues: CASSQKTGKDTEAFF. The DNA of the CDR3 is TGCGCCAGCAGCCAAAAGACAGGGAAAGACACTGAAGCTTTCTTT. The chain couples TRBV4-1 to TRBJ1-1; TRBD1 matches 7 bases. The CDR3 contains 15 residues. With V trimmed by 2 bases and J by 3 bases, 6 bases remained unmatched. In germline, CDR1 is MGHRA, CDR2 YSYEKL.

The rearrangement uses TRBV4-3 and TRBJ2-7; maybe TRBD2 (6 bases). Trimming stripped 0 bases from V and 2 bases from J, with 14 bases between. Germline V gives CDR1 LGHNA, CDR2 YSLEER. This CDR3 is built from 16 residues. The chain's CDR3 is CASSQDSVSGTYEQYF. In nucleotides, the CDR3 is TGCGCCAGCAGCCAAGATTCGGTTAGCGGAACCTACGAGCAGTACTTC.

J is TRBJ2-1 and V is TRBV5-1; 8 bases are shared with TRBD2. The germline V gene has CDR1 SGHRS and CDR2 YFSETQ. The CDR3 sequence is 15 residues long. J lost 8 bases, V lost 4 bases, and 11 bases had no gene match. CDR3 residues: CASSAGLADLDEQFF. CDR3 sequence (DNA): TGCGCCAGCAGCGCTGGACTAGCCGACTTGGATGAGCAGTTCTTC.

This clone appeared once. The chain is built from TRBV6-2 or TRBV6-3 and TRBJ2-1; 16 positions agree with TRBD2. Germline values: CDR1 MNHEY, CDR2 SVGEGT. This CDR3 spans 18 amino acids. With V trimmed by 5 bases and J by 9 bases, 13 bases remained unmatched. The CDR3 DNA reads as TGTGCCAGCAGTCCGGGACTAGCGGGAGGGCCGCTCGGGGGTGAGCAGTTCTTC. Amino acid sequence: CASSPGLAGGPLGGEQFF.

The V gene is TRBV10-3, the J gene TRBJ2-7; D is possibly TRBD2 (5 bases). V gave up 2 bases and J gave up 7 bases, with 12 bases separating them. CDR3 length equals 13 residues. The germline CDR1 and CDR2 sequences are ENHRY and SYGVKD. The CDR3 loop reads CAISEGVREEQYF. For the CDR3, the DNA is TGTGCCATCAGTGAGGGCGTGAGGGAAGAGCAGTACTTC.

The chain recombines TRBV7-8 with TRBJ2-7; D not certain. The germline V gene has CDR1 SGHVS and CDR2 FQNEAQ. Trimming stripped 3 bases from V and 1 base from J, with 7 bases between. CDR3 length: 13 residues. In DNA, the CDR3 is TGTGCCAGCAGCTTGACTTTTTCCTACGAGCAGTACTTC. The encoded protein is CASSLTFSYEQYF.

The V gene is TRBV18, the J gene TRBJ2-7; D is perhaps TRBD2 (5 bases). With 3 bases removed from V and 7 bases from J, the gap between germline ends came to 16 bases. This CDR3 is built from 14 residues. Germline values: CDR1 KGHSH, CDR2 LQKENI. The CDR3 DNA reads as TGTGCCAGCTCACCTCTCGGACTGCCGGGGGAGCAGTACTTC. It is translated as CASSPLGLPGEQYF. Combining the CDR3 with reference TRBV18 and TRBJ2-7 gives the whole variable domain NAGVMQNPRHLVRRRGQEARLRCSPMKGHSHVYWYRQLPEEGLKFMVYLQKENIIDESGMPKERFSAEFPKEGPSILRIQQVVRGDSAAYFCASSPLGLPGEQYFGPGTRLTVT.

DNA of the CDR3: TGCGCCAGCAGCTTGGCATCCACAGGGGGCAATTCACCCCTCCACTTT. Its translation is CASSLASTGGNSPLHF. The chain links TRBV5-1 to TRBJ1-6; 9 bases map to TRBD1. CDR1 is SGHRS, CDR2 YFSETQ, per germline. Trimming took 0 bases from V and 7 from J; bases not matched to a gene: 5. This CDR3 is built from 16 residues.